The rows below give T cell receptor beta chains drawn from one sample of a study of T cell changes during pregnancy in multiple sclerosis. Generated by immunoSEQ multiplex PCR, the TCRdb table keeps only in-frame clones and is missing some. Seen here are 30,000 to 45,000 clones, approximately 88% observed once, and the top ten hold approximately 1.2%. Sequenced material: CD4+ T cells from peripheral blood mononuclear cells, taken before pregnancy. These receptor sequences come from a female donor with multiple sclerosis, enrolled in a pregnancy study. The CDR3 runs from the conserved cysteine through the conserved F or W. The order of the fields is J gene, D gene, clone size, V gene, CDR3 DNA, CDR3 protein. A D gene is named only where the DNA matches it firmly. Rows give clone size only sometimes, using once, few, many, or a class for an expanded clone.

TRBJ2-1 | TRBD1 | - | TRBV29-1 | TGCAGCTGTGACCCTTTACAGGGGACCTACAATGAGCAGTTCTTC | CSCDPLQGTYNEQFF
TRBJ1-1 | - | - | TRBV5-1 | TGCGCCAGCAGCGGCGTCCGAGAGGGCACTGAAGCTTTCTTT | CASSGVREGTEAFF
TRBJ2-7 | TRBD1 | once | TRBV2 | TGTGCCAGCAGTGTAGGACAGGGGTTAAAGCAGTACTTC | CASSVGQGLKQYF
TRBJ1-2 | - | - | TRBV5-1 | TGCGCCAGCAGCTTTGGCAACTATGGCTACACCTTC | CASSFGNYGYTF
TRBJ2-1 | - | - | TRBV11-2 | TGTGCCAGCAGTTACGACATCTCCTACAATGAGCAGTTCTTC | CASSYDISYNEQFF
TRBJ2-7 | TRBD1 | - | TRBV10-1 | TGCGCCAGCAGTGGGACAGGCTACGAGCAGTACTTC | CASSGTGYEQYF
TRBJ1-2 | - | - | TRBV6-1 | TGTGCCAGCAGTGAAGCAGGGGCCATCTATGGCTACACCTTC | CASSEAGAIYGYTF
TRBJ2-2 | TRBD2 | - | TRBV7-3 | TGTGCCAGCAGCTTCACCGGGACTAGCGGCACCGGGGAGCTGTTTTTT | CASSFTGTSGTGELFF
TRBJ2-2 | - | - | TRBV7-3 | TGTGCCAGCAGCCCCTATAACACCGGGGAGCTGTTTTTT | CASSPYNTGELFF
TRBJ1-1 | - | - | TRBV28 | TGTGCCAGCAGTTTTCTGATATTGAGAAATGAAGCTTTCTTT | CASSFLILRNEAFF
TRBJ2-7 | TRBD2 | - | TRBV5-1 | TGCGCCAGCAGGGAGGGGACTAGCGGGATTCCCTACGAGCAGTACTTC | CASREGTSGIPYEQYF
TRBJ2-2 | TRBD2 | - | TRBV6-6 | TGTGCCAGCAGTTACTGGGGGGGAGAGCTGTTTTTT | CASSYWGGELFF
TRBJ1-1 | - | - | TRBV6-5 | TGTGCCAGCAGTTACCGGTCGCGGGAAACTGAAGCTTTCTTT | CASSYRSRETEAFF
TRBJ1-2 | TRBD1 | - | TRBV27 | TGTGCCAGCAGTCAACGACAGGGGGTCTATGGCTACACCTTC | CASSQRQGVYGYTF
TRBJ2-2 | - | - | TRBV7-3 | TGTGCCAGCAGCTTAACAGGCGGAGCGAACACCGGGGAGCTGTTTTTT | CASSLTGGANTGELFF
TRBJ2-7 | TRBD2 | - | TRBV11-2 | TGTGCCAGCAGCTTATCTAGCGGGAGCTCCTACGAGCAGTACTTC | CASSLSSGSSYEQYF
TRBJ2-3 | TRBD1 | - | TRBV2 | TGTGCCAGCACCCCGGGACAGGGGCAGACAGATACGCAGTATTTT | CASTPGQGQTDTQYF
TRBJ2-3 | TRBD1 | - | TRBV7-2 | TGTGCCAGCAGCTTACAGACAGGGGGCGTAAGCACAGATACGCAGTATTTT | CASSLQTGGVSTDTQYF
TRBJ2-1 | - | - | TRBV7-2 | TGTGCCAGCAGCTGGGGAGAGCCCTCCTACAATGAGCAGTTCTTC | CASSWGEPSYNEQFF
TRBJ2-1 | - | - | TRBV5-6 | TGTGCCAGCAGCATACGAGCTCGCTATGAGCAGTTCTTC | CASSIRARYEQFF
TRBJ2-5 | - | - | TRBV29-1 | TGCAGCGTCTATACTACTCTAGAGACCCAGTACTTC | CSVYTTLETQYF
TRBJ2-2 | - | - | TRBV5-4 | TGTGCCAGCAGCCTAAGCGGAACAAACACCGGGGAGCTGTTTTTT | CASSLSGTNTGELFF
TRBJ2-1 | TRBD2 | - | TRBV4-2 | TGTGCCAGCAGCCAAGATAGTAGCGGGAATTTCAATGAGCAGTTCTTC | CASSQDSSGNFNEQFF
TRBJ2-3 | - | - | TRBV4-2 | TGTGCCAGCAGCCAGGGACTTTCAACTGAGCCTAATACGCAGTATTTT | CASSQGLSTEPNTQYF
TRBJ2-7 | TRBD1 | - | TRBV28 | TGTGCCAGCAGTTCATCAGGGGGACGCTCTCCCTACGAGCAGTACTTC | CASSSSGGRSPYEQYF
TRBJ1-5 | - | - | TRBV19 | TGTGCCACCGACATCCAGGGCTATAGCAATCAGCCCCAGCATTTT | CATDIQGYSNQPQHF
TRBJ2-5 | TRBD2 | - | TRBV5-1 | TGCGCCAGCAGCCCGGGACTAGCGGGAGGGCAAGAGACCCAGTACTTC | CASSPGLAGGQETQYF
TRBJ2-3 | - | - | TRBV11-2 | TGTGCCAGCAGCTTAACCGGGAGCTGGGCAGATACGCAGTATTTT | CASSLTGSWADTQYF